This TCR beta chain appears in the sequencing data of a study of T-cell memory formation after mild COVID-19. The study, taken as a whole, reports: Cross-reactive memory apparently joined, as some responding clones appeared in pre-infection memory.

Using its own MiXCR run on the 5' RACE reads, TCRdb lists one record per CDR3 protein. This table has over 350,000 distinct CDR3 sequences, roughly 26% appearing once. V lost 1 base to trimming and J lost 0 bases, with 8 bases between them. CDR1 and CDR2 (germline): SGHDT, YYEEEE. This CDR3 comprises 14 residues. This clonotype was counted between two and nine times. Its antigen is as yet unknown. The sequence derives from an adult woman who had mild COVID-19 (a few samples of this study predate the infection). Cell type and time point are not known. The chain combines TRBV5-6 with TRBJ2-7, with D possibly being TRBD1 (6 bases). The sample taken for sequencing was PBMCs or a T cell subset sorted from them (not recorded which). The CDR3 bases are TGTGCCAGCAGCTTGACGGACAGCTCCTACGAGCAGTACTTC. This codes for CASSLTDSSYEQYF.